Listed below are T cell receptor beta chains from one sample, sequenced in a study of blood T cell repertoires in COVID-19. Assay: immunoSEQ multiplex PCR; the TCRdb copy retains only in-frame clones and omits some. Of 200,000 or so clones listed, roughly 88% were seen once; the top ten hold roughly 2.3%. The sample was PBMCs or T cells enriched from blood (not recorded which). Source of these receptors: a woman aged 40 to 50 with acute COVID-19. Both conserved end residues are part of each CDR3. A D gene is named only where the DNA matches it firmly. Clone size is shown for a subset of rows, as once, few, many or a class of expanded clone.

clone_size	d_call	v_call	j_call	cdr3_aa	cdr3_nt
NA	TRBD2	TRBV7-2	TRBJ2-2	CASSYLSGGATTGELFF	TGTGCCAGCAGCTACCTTAGCGGGGGGGCTACGACCGGGGAGCTGTTTTTT
once	NA	TRBV5-1	TRBJ1-2	CASSSDSANYGYTF	TGCGCCAGCAGCTCCGACAGTGCTAACTATGGCTACACCTTC
NA	NA	TRBV19	TRBJ1-1	CASRYDGHEAFF	TGTGCCAGTAGATACGACGGACACGAAGCTTTCTTT
NA	TRBD1	TRBV27	TRBJ1-5	CASKRTGGNQPQHF	TGTGCCAGCAAAAGGACAGGGGGCAATCAGCCCCAGCATTTT
NA	TRBD1	TRBV18	TRBJ2-1	CASSRDSNNEQFF	TGTGCCAGCTCACGGGACAGCAACAATGAGCAGTTCTTC
NA	NA	TRBV10-1	TRBJ1-2	CASRLKGGSGNYGYTF	TGCGCCAGCAGACTCAAAGGGGGATCCGGGAACTATGGCTACACCTTC
NA	NA	TRBV30	TRBJ1-2	CAWSPDRSGGYTF	TGTGCCTGGAGTCCCGACAGGTCCGGGGGCTACACCTTC
NA	NA	TRBV28	TRBJ1-2	CASSLDSGYTF	TGTGCCAGCAGTTTAGACAGCGGCTACACCTTC
NA	TRBD2	TRBV11-3	TRBJ2-1	CASSLVAAGGNEQFF	TGTGCCAGCAGCTTAGTAGCGGCGGGGGGCAATGAGCAGTTCTTC
NA	NA	TRBV19	TRBJ2-5	CASSTTRLQETQYF	TGTGCCAGTAGTACCACTAGACTACAAGAGACCCAGTACTTC
NA	TRBD2	TRBV7-6	TRBJ2-2	CASGTGTSHTGELFF	TGTGCCAGCGGGACCGGGACTAGTCATACCGGGGAGCTGTTTTTT
NA	TRBD1	TRBV4-3	TRBJ1-6	CASSQERDRVTYNSPLHF	TGCGCCAGCAGCCAAGAAAGAGACAGGGTTACCTATAATTCACCCCTCCACTTT
NA	TRBD2	TRBV6-5	TRBJ2-3	CASTSGAEDTQYF	TGTGCCAGCACGAGCGGGGCAGAAGATACGCAGTATTTT
once	TRBD1	TRBV12-5	TRBJ1-2	CASSPGQGASYGYTF	TGTGCTAGTAGTCCGGGACAGGGCGCATCCTATGGCTACACCTTC
NA	NA	TRBV7-2	TRBJ2-3	CASSPRPGGRASTDTQYF	TGTGCCAGCAGCCCAAGGCCCGGGGGGCGAGCTAGCACAGATACGCAGTATTTT
NA	NA	TRBV19	TRBJ1-6	CASSYGQSRSSYNSPLHF	TGTGCCAGTTCATACGGACAGAGTCGGAGCTCCTATAATTCACCCCTCCACTTT
NA	TRBD1	TRBV7-9	TRBJ1-5	CASSRQGQPQHF	TGTGCCAGCAGCAGACAGGGTCAGCCCCAGCATTTT
few	TRBD2	TRBV24-1	TRBJ2-1	CATSSGRTGYNEQFF	TGTGCCACTTCTAGCGGGAGGACTGGCTACAATGAGCAGTTCTTC
few	NA	TRBV4-1	TRBJ1-5	CASSQDPVSAQHF	TGCGCCAGCAGCCAAGATCCTGTCTCGGCCCAGCATTTT
NA	TRBD2	TRBV2	TRBJ2-5	CASESTMGGRDRETQYF	TGTGCCAGCGAATCGACCATGGGCGGGAGGGATCGAGAGACCCAGTACTTC
NA	NA	TRBV19	TRBJ1-5	CASSMIRDSNQPQHF	TGTGCCAGTAGTATGATTAGAGATAGCAATCAGCCCCAGCATTTT
NA	NA	TRBV24-1	TRBJ2-1	CATSDFTLFGEQFF	TGTGCCACCAGTGATTTCACCCTATTTGGTGAGCAGTTCTTC
NA	TRBD2	TRBV20-1	TRBJ2-5	CSAGGVETQYF	TGCAGTGCTGGGGGGGTGGAGACCCAGTACTTC
NA	NA	TRBV24-1	TRBJ1-2	CATSDPGGEAYGYTF	TGTGCCACCAGTGACCCCGGGGGAGAAGCATATGGCTACACCTTC
once	TRBD1	TRBV19	TRBJ1-2	CASSPETGTNYGYTF	TGTGCCAGTAGTCCAGAGACAGGGACTAACTATGGCTACACCTTC
NA	NA	TRBV12-5	TRBJ2-3	CASGTRHTDTQYF	TGTGCTAGTGGAACTCGACACACAGATACGCAGTATTTT
NA	NA	TRBV9	TRBJ1-3	CASSPTGRGSNTIYF	TGTGCCAGCAGCCCGACGGGCAGGGGATCGAACACCATATATTTT
NA	NA	TRBV5-1	TRBJ1-3	CASSSGVSGNTIYF	TGCGCCAGCAGCTCAGGTGTCTCTGGAAACACCATATATTTT
NA	NA	TRBV27	TRBJ1-3	CASRNSGLSGNTIYF	TGTGCCAGCAGGAACTCAGGTCTCTCTGGAAACACCATATATTTT
NA	NA	TRBV3-1/TRBV3-2	TRBJ2-7	CASSRAQAYEQYF	TGTGCCAGCAGCCGGGCACAAGCCTACGAGCAGTACTTC
NA	NA	TRBV29-1	TRBJ2-7	CSVDQGFGYEQYF	TGCAGCGTTGACCAGGGTTTCGGCTACGAGCAGTACTTC
NA	NA	TRBV6-2/TRBV6-3	TRBJ1-1	CASSTLQGMNTEAFF	TGTGCCAGCAGTACCCTCCAGGGTATGAACACTGAAGCTTTCTTT
NA	NA	TRBV6-6	TRBJ1-1	CASFGVNTEAFF	TGTGCCAGCTTCGGAGTGAACACTGAAGCTTTCTTT
once	NA	TRBV11-2	TRBJ1-2	CASSFPGGGGGYTF	TGTGCCAGCAGCTTCCCCGGCGGAGGAGGCGGCTACACCTTC
NA	NA	TRBV2	TRBJ1-6	CASSRGSGPLHF	TGTGCCAGCAGCCGGGGTTCGGGGCCCCTCCACTTT
NA	NA	TRBV19	TRBJ1-5	CASNRGSNQPQHF	TGTGCCAGTAATAGGGGGAGCAATCAGCCCCAGCATTTT
NA	NA	TRBV4-1	TRBJ1-3	CASSVQASSGNTIYF	TGCGCCAGCAGCGTACAGGCTAGCTCTGGAAACACCATATATTTT
NA	NA	TRBV7-7	TRBJ2-3	CASSLVEGAPDTQYF	TGTGCCAGCAGCTTAGTGGAGGGGGCCCCAGATACGCAGTATTTT
NA	TRBD2	TRBV2	TRBJ2-1	CASSEGVLAGVNEQFF	TGTGCCAGCAGTGAAGGAGTCCTAGCGGGAGTCAATGAGCAGTTCTTC
NA	TRBD2	TRBV4-1	TRBJ2-2	CASSQDGLAGETGELFF	TGCGCCAGCAGCCAAGATGGGCTAGCGGGAGAAACCGGGGAGCTGTTTTTT
NA	TRBD1	TRBV6-2/TRBV6-3	TRBJ2-6	CASSPTGAGANVLTF	TGTGCCAGCAGTCCGACAGGGGCTGGGGCCAACGTCCTGACTTTC
NA	NA	TRBV11-2	TRBJ2-1	CASSLGAYNEQFF	TGTGCCAGCAGCTTAGGAGCCTACAATGAGCAGTTCTTC
NA	NA	TRBV2	TRBJ2-1	CAGSPGLPRVEQFF	TGTGCCGGGTCCCCGGGACTCCCGCGTGTCGAGCAGTTCTTC
NA	TRBD2	TRBV2	TRBJ2-1	CASSGGTSDLNEQFF	TGTGCCAGCAGTGGGGGGACTAGCGATTTAAATGAGCAGTTCTTC
NA	NA	TRBV3-1/TRBV3-2	TRBJ2-2	CASSQYYEGTNTGELFF	TGTGCCAGCAGCCAATATTATGAGGGCACGAACACCGGGGAGCTGTTTTTT
NA	TRBD1	TRBV19	TRBJ1-5	CASTSTGVSNQPQHF	TGTGCCAGTACCTCGACAGGGGTTAGCAATCAGCCCCAGCATTTT
NA	NA	TRBV3-1/TRBV3-2	TRBJ1-3	CASSQDLTGSGNTIYF	TGTGCCAGCAGCCAAGATCTTACGGGCTCTGGAAACACCATATATTTT
NA	NA	TRBV3-1/TRBV3-2	TRBJ2-7	CASSQGTAYEQYF	TGTGCCAGCAGCCAAGGGACAGCTTACGAGCAGTACTTC
NA	TRBD1	TRBV6-5	TRBJ1-5	CASSWTGGVRQPQHF	TGTGCCAGCAGTTGGACAGGGGGCGTTCGGCAGCCCCAGCATTTT
NA	NA	TRBV7-2	TRBJ1-1	CASSLVQGSNTEAFF	TGTGCCAGCAGCTTAGTTCAGGGATCGAACACTGAAGCTTTCTTT
NA	NA	TRBV9	TRBJ1-3	CASSVEGVIRGNTIYF	TGTGCCAGCAGCGTAGAGGGGGTAATACGTGGAAACACCATATATTTT
NA	NA	TRBV11-2	TRBJ2-3	CASSSRAGAIGDTQYF	TGTGCCAGCAGCTCTAGGGCAGGGGCCATCGGAGATACGCAGTATTTT
NA	NA	TRBV29-1	TRBJ2-1	CSVVGAAGVNEQFF	TGCAGCGTTGTGGGGGCTGCAGGGGTAAATGAGCAGTTCTTC
NA	NA	TRBV6-5	TRBJ1-2	CASSLSEGGYTF	TGTGCCAGCAGTTTAAGCGAGGGCGGCTACACCTTC
NA	NA	TRBV7-2	TRBJ1-5	CASSLARQPQHF	TGTGCCAGCAGCTTGGCAAGACAGCCCCAGCATTTT